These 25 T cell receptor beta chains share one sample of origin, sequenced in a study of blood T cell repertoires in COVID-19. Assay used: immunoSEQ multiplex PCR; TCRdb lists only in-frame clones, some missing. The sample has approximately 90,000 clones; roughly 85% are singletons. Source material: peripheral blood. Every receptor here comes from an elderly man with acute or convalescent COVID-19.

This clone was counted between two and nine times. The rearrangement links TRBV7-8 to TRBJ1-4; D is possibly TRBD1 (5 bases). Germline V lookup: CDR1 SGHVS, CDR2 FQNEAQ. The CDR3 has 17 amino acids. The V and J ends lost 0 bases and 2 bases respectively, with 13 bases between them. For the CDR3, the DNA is TGTGCCAGCAGCTTAGCCGGGGGGACTTGGACTAATGAAAAACTGTTTTTT. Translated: CASSLAGGTWTNEKLFF.

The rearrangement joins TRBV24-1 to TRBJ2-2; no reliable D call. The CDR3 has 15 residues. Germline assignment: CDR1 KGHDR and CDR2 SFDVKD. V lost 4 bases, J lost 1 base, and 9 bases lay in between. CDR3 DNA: TGTGCCACCAGTGAGCCCGATAGGAACACCGGGGAGCTGTTTTTT. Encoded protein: CATSEPDRNTGELFF.

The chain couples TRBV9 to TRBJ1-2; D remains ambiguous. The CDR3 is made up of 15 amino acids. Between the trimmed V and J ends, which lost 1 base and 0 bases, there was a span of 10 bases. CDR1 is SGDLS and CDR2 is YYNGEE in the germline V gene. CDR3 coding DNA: TGTGCCAGCAGCGTATCCGGGGTGGCTAACTATGGCTACACCTTC. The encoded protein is CASSVSGVANYGYTF.

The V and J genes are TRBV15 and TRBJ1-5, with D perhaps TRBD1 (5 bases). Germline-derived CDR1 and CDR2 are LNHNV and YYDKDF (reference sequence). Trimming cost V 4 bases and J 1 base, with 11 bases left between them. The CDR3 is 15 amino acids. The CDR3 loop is CATSTDSISNQPQHF. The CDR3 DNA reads TGTGCCACCAGCACCGACAGTATCAGCAATCAGCCCCAGCATTTT.

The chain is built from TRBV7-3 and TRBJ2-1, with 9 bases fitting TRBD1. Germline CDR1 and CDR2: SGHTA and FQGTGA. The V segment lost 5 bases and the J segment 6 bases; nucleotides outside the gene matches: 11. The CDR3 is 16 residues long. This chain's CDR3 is CASSLRDRASGNEQFF. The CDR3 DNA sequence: TGTGCCAGCAGCCTCCGGGACAGGGCTTCGGGCAATGAGCAGTTCTTC.

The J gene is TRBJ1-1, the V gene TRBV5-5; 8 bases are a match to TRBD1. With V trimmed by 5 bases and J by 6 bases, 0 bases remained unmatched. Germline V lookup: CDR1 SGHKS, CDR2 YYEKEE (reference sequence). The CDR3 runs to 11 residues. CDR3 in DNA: TGTGCCAGCAGACAGGGGGCTGAAGCTTTCTTT. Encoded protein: CASRQGAEAFF.

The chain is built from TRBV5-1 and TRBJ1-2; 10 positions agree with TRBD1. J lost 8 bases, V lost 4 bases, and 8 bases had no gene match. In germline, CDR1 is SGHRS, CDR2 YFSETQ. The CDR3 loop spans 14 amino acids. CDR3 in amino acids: CASSPDRGRWGYTF. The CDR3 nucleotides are TGCGCCAGCAGCCCAGACAGGGGGCGATGGGGCTACACCTTC. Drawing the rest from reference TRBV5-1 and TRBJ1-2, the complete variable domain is KAGVTQTPRYLIKTRGQQVTLSCSPISGHRSVSWYQQTPGQGLQFLFEYFSETQRNKGNFPGRFSGRQFSNSRSEMNVSTLELGDSALYLCASSPDRGRWGYTFGSGTRLTVV.

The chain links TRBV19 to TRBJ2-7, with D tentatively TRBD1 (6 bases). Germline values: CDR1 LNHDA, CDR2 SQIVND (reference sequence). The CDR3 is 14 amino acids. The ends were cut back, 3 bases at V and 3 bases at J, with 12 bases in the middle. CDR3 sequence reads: CASSIRGNGYEQYF. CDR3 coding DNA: TGTGCCAGTAGTATCAGGGGTAACGGCTACGAGCAGTACTTC.

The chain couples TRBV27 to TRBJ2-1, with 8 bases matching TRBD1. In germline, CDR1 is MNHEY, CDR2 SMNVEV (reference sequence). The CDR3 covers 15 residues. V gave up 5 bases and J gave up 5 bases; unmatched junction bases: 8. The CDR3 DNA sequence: TGTGCCAGCAGTCAAAACAGGGGGACCCACAATGAGCAGTTCTTC. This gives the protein CASSQNRGTHNEQFF.

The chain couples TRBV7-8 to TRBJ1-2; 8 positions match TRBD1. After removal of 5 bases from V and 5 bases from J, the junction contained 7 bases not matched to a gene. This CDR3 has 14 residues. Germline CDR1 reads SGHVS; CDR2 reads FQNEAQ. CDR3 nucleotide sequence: TGTGCCAGCAGCGCCCCCACAGGGGGATATGGCTACACCTTC. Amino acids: CASSAPTGGYGYTF. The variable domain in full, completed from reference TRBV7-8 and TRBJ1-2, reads GAGVSQSPRYKVAKRGQDVALRCDPISGHVSLFWYQQALGQGPEFLTYFQNEAQLDKSGLPSDRFFAERPEGSVSTLKIQRTQQEDSAVYLCASSAPTGGYGYTFGSGTRLTVV.

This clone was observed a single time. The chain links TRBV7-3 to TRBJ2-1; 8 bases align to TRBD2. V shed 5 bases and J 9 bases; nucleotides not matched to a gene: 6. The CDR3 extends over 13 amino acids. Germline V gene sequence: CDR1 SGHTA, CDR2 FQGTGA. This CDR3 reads CASSPIAGSEQFF. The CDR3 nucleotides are TGTGCCAGCAGCCCCATAGCGGGAAGTGAGCAGTTCTTC.

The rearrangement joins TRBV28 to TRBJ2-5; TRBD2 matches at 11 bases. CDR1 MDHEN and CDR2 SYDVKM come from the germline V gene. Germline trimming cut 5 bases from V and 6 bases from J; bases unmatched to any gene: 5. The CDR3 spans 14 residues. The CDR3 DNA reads TGTGCCAGCAGTAGACTAGCGGGAAGACAGACCCAGTACTTC. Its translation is CASSRLAGRQTQYF. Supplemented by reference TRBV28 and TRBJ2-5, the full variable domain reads DVKVTQSSRYLVKRTGEKVFLECVQDMDHENMFWYRQDPGLGLRLIYFSYDVKMKEKGDIPEGYSVSREKKERFSLILESASTNQTSMYLCASSRLAGRQTQYFGPGTRLLVL.

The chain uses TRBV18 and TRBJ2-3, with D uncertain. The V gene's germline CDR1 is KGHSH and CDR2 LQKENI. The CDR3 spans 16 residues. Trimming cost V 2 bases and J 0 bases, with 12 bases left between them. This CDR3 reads CASSPSVQLSTDTQYF. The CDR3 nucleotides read TGTGCCAGCTCACCAAGTGTACAGCTCAGCACAGATACGCAGTATTTT. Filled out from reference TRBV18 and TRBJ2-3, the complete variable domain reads NAGVMQNPRHLVRRRGQEARLRCSPMKGHSHVYWYRQLPEEGLKFMVYLQKENIIDESGMPKERFSAEFPKEGPSILRIQQVVRGDSAAYFCASSPSVQLSTDTQYFGPGTRLTVL.

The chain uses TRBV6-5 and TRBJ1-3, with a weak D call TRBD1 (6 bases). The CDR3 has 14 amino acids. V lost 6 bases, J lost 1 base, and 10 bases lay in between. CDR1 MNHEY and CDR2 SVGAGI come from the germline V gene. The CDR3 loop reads CASRDRLSGNTIYF. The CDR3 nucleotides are TGTGCCAGCAGGGACAGACTATCTGGAAACACCATATATTTT.

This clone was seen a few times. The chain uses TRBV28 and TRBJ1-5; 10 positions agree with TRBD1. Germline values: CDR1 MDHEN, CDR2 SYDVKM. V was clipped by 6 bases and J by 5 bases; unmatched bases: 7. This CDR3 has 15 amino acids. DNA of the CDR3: TGTGCCAGCAGCTCCGGACAGGGGGTGGATCAGCCCCAGCATTTT. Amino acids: CASSSGQGVDQPQHF.

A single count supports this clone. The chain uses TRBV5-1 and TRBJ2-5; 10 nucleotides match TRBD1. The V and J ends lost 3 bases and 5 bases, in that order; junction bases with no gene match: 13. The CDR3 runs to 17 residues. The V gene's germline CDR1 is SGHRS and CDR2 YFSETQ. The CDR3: CASSSRRQGALGETQYF. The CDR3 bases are TGCGCCAGCAGCTCCCGCAGACAGGGGGCATTGGGGGAGACCCAGTACTTC. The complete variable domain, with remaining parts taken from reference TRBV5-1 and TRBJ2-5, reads KAGVTQTPRYLIKTRGQQVTLSCSPISGHRSVSWYQQTPGQGLQFLFEYFSETQRNKGNFPGRFSGRQFSNSRSEMNVSTLELGDSALYLCASSSRRQGALGETQYFGPGTRLLVL.

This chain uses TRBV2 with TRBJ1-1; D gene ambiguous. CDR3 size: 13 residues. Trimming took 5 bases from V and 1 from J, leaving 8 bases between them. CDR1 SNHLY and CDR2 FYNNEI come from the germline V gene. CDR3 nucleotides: TGTGCCAGCAGTCGAGACTGGAACACTGAAGCTTTCTTT. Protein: CASSRDWNTEAFF.

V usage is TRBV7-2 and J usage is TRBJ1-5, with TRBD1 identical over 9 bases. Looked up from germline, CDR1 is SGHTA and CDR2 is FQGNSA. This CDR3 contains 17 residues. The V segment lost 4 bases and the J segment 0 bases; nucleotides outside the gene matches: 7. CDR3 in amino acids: CASSSPDRGFSNQPQHF. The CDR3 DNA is TGTGCCAGCAGCTCCCCGGACAGGGGATTTAGCAATCAGCCCCAGCATTTT.

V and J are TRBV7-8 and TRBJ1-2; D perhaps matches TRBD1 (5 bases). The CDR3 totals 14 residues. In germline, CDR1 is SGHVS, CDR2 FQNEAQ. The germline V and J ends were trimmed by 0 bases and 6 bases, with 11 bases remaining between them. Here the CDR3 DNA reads TGTGCCAGCAGCTTAGCTGGCAGGGATGATGGCTACACCTTC. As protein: CASSLAGRDDGYTF.

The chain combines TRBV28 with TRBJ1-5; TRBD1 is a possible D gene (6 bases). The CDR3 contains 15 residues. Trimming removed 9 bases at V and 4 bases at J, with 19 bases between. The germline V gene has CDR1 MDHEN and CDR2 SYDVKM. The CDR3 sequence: CASLSWDQGNQPQHF. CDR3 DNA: TGTGCCAGTTTAAGCTGGGACCAGGGGAATCAGCCCCAGCATTTT.

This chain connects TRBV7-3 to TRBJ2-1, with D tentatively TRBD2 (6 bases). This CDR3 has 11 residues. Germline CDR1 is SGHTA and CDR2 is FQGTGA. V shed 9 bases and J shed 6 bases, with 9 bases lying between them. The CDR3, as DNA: TGTGCCAGTGGGGGGTCCAATGAGCAGTTCTTC. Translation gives CASGGSNEQFF. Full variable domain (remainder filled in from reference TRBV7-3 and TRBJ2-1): GAGVSQTPSNKVTEKGKYVELRCDPISGHTALYWYRQSLGQGPEFLIYFQGTGAADDSGLPNDRFFAVRPEGSVSTLKIQRTERGDSAVYLCASGGSNEQFFGPGTRLTVL.

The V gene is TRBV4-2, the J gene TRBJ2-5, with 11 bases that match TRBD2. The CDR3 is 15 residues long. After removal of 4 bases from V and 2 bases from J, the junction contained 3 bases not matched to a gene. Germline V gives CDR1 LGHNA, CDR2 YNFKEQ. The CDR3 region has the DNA TGTGCCAGCAGCCTCGGGACTAGCGGACAAGAGACCCAGTACTTC. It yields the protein CASSLGTSGQETQYF.

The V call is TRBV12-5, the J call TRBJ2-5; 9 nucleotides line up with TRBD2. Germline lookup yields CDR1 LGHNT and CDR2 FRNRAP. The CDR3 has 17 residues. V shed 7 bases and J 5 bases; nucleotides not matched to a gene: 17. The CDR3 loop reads CASVHRSGAGGLETQYF. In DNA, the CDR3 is TGTGCTAGTGTCCACAGGTCCGGGGCGGGAGGGTTGGAGACCCAGTACTTC.

The chain's CDR3 is CASSFKLRGLEQFF. The CDR3 DNA sequence: TGCGCCAGCAGCTTTAAGCTTCGGGGTCTCGAGCAGTTCTTC. The chain carries TRBV5-1 and TRBJ2-1; D might be TRBD2 (5 bases). Looked up from germline, CDR1 is SGHRS and CDR2 is YFSETQ. V was clipped by 2 bases and J by 10 bases, with 16 bases between them. This CDR3 spans 14 amino acids.

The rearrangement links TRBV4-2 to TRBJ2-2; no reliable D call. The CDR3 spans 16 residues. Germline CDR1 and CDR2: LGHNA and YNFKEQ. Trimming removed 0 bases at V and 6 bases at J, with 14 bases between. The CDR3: CASSQETVGWAGELFF. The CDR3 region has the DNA TGTGCCAGCAGCCAAGAGACTGTGGGTTGGGCCGGGGAGCTGTTTTTT.